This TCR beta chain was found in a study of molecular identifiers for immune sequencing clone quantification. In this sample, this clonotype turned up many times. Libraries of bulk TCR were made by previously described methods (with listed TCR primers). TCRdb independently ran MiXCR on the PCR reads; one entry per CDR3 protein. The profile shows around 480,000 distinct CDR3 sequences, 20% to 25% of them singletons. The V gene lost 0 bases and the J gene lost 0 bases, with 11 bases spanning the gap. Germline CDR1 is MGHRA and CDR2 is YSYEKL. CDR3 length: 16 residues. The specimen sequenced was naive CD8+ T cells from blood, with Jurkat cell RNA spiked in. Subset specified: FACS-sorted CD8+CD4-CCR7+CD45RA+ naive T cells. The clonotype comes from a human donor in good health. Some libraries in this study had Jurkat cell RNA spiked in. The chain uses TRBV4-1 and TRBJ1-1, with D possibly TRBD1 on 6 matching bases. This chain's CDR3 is CASSQDGQSMNTEAFF. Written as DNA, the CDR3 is TGCGCCAGCAGCCAAGATGGACAGTCTATGAACACTGAAGCTTTCTTT.